Listed here are 27 T cell receptor beta chains from one sample, sequenced in a study of cytomegalovirus exposure and HLA in healthy donors. Here immunoSEQ multiplex PCR was the method, and the copy in TCRdb shows in-frame clones only, minus some. In the table there are 150,000 to 200,000 clones, around 88% of which are singletons. Sample: PBMCs. These receptor sequences come from a woman under 30 in good health and CMV-seronegative.

The chain has TRBV18 and TRBJ2-7; TRBD2 might be the D (5 bases). The CDR3 is 12 residues long. Germline V lookup: CDR1 KGHSH, CDR2 LQKENI. Trimming took 6 bases from V and 3 from J, leaving 9 bases between them. The CDR3 nucleotides read TGTGCCAGCTCGTCGGACTTCTACGAGCAGTACTTC. As protein: CASSSDFYEQYF.

V gene TRBV15 combines with J gene TRBJ2-2; tentative D call: TRBD1 (5 bases). The CDR3 consists of 14 residues. The V gene lost 5 bases and the J gene lost 3 bases, with 10 bases spanning the gap. Germline V CDR1 and CDR2: LNHNV, YYDKDF (reference sequence). CDR3 DNA: TGTGCCACCAGCTTGCCACAGGACACCGGGGAGCTGTTTTTT. This gives the protein CATSLPQDTGELFF.

This chain uses TRBV15 with TRBJ1-3; no clear D gene. V lost 0 bases to trimming and J lost 0 bases, with 15 bases between them. The CDR3 runs to 18 residues. Germline values: CDR1 LNHNV, CDR2 YYDKDF (reference sequence). The CDR3 DNA follows: TGTGCCACCAGCAGAGACCTCACAGCGGTTTTCTCTGGAAACACCATATATTTT. It specifies CATSRDLTAVFSGNTIYF.

J is TRBJ2-7 and V is TRBV5-6; D possibly corresponds to TRBD1 (5 bases). Trimming took 4 bases from V and 0 from J, leaving 11 bases between them. The CDR3 is 14 amino acids. Germline CDR1 reads SGHDT; CDR2 reads YYEEEE. Here the CDR3 DNA reads TGTGCCAGCAGCGGTTTGACAGACTCCTACGAGCAGTACTTC. Translating it yields CASSGLTDSYEQYF. The full variable domain, its missing parts supplied by reference TRBV5-6 and TRBJ2-7, is DAGVTQSPTHLIKTRGQQVTLRCSPKSGHDTVSWYQQALGQGPQFIFQYYEEEERQRGNFPDRFSGHQFPNYSSELNVNALLLGDSALYLCASSGLTDSYEQYFGPGTRLTVT.

This clone showed up just once. The chain recombines TRBV2 with TRBJ2-1; weak D call: TRBD2 (7 bases). The germline V gene has CDR1 SNHLY and CDR2 FYNNEI. This CDR3 is built from 14 residues. Between the trimmed V and J ends, which lost 3 bases and 5 bases, there was a span of 11 bases. In DNA, the CDR3 is TGTGCCAGCAGTGAGTGGGGGGGCAACAATGAGCAGTTCTTC. It translates to CASSEWGGNNEQFF. Using reference TRBV2 and TRBJ2-1 for the parts outside the CDR3, the full variable domain is EPEVTQTPSHQVTQMGQEVILRCVPISNHLYFYWYRQILGQKVEFLVSFYNNEISEKSEIFDDQFSVERPDGSNFTLKIRSTKLEDSAMYFCASSEWGGNNEQFFGPGTRLTVL.

The chain links TRBV7-3 to TRBJ1-2, with D uncertain. V was cut by 5 bases and J by 4 bases, with 5 bases left in between. Germline V gene data show CDR1 as SGHTA and CDR2 as FQGTGA. The CDR3 is 11 amino acids. CDR3: CASSPTYGYTF. The CDR3 nucleotides are TGTGCCAGCAGCCCTACCTATGGCTACACCTTC.

The chain uses TRBV25-1 and TRBJ2-2; the match to TRBD1 covers 9 bases. Germline V gene lookup returns CDR1 MGHDK and CDR2 SYGVNS. The V segment lost 7 bases and the J segment 4 bases; nucleotides outside the gene matches: 10. This CDR3 comprises 16 residues. The CDR3 coding sequence is TGTGCCAGCACCAGGGGGAGGACAGGGGCCACCGGGGAGCTGTTTTTT. Its protein is CASTRGRTGATGELFF.

V gene TRBV19 combines with J gene TRBJ2-4; the D gene is possibly TRBD1 (5 bases). Germline loops: CDR1 LNHDA, CDR2 SQIVND (reference sequence). CDR3 length: 14 residues. Trimming took 3 bases from V and 3 from J, leaving 9 bases between them. CDR3 region: CASSIGQGKNIQYF. CDR3 nucleotides: TGTGCCAGTAGTATTGGGCAGGGCAAAAACATTCAGTACTTC. The whole variable domain, remainder taken from reference TRBV19 and TRBJ2-4, is DGGITQSPKYLFRKEGQNVTLSCEQNLNHDAMYWYRQDPGQGLRLIYYSQIVNDFQKGDIAEGYSVSREKKESFPLTVTSAQKNPTAFYLCASSIGQGKNIQYFGAGTRLSVL.

The chain has TRBV4-1 and TRBJ1-2; D is ambiguous. Germline V gene lookup returns CDR1 MGHRA and CDR2 YSYEKL. This CDR3 has 16 amino acids. The ends were cut back, 0 bases at V and 4 bases at J, with 15 bases in the middle. The CDR3 is CASSQDWPGKSYGYTF. CDR3 coding DNA: TGCGCCAGCAGCCAAGATTGGCCCGGGAAATCCTATGGCTACACCTTC.

The chain couples TRBV6-1 to TRBJ2-1; D perhaps matches TRBD1 (7 bases). There are 13 residues in the CDR3. The germline V gene encodes CDR1 MNHNS and CDR2 SASEGT. Trimming shortened V by 6 bases and J by 7 bases, and 13 bases separated the two germline ends. The CDR3 reads CASRPGGLNEQFF. CDR3 coding DNA: TGTGCCAGCAGACCAGGGGGGTTGAATGAGCAGTTCTTC.

The chain combines TRBV5-1 with TRBJ2-1; tentatively, D is TRBD2 (6 bases). The CDR3 spans 16 residues. Germline V CDR1 and CDR2: SGHRS, YFSETQ. The V end lost 4 bases, the J end lost 8 bases, and 22 bases lay between the germline ends. CDR3 bases: TGCGCCAGCAGCCCCACGGCGTTAGCGGAGTTCGATGAGCAGTTCTTC. Its translation is CASSPTALAEFDEQFF.

This clone was counted between two and nine times. This rearrangement joins TRBV27 to TRBJ1-6; D gene ambiguous. The CDR3 is 16 residues long. Per germline, CDR1 MNHEY and CDR2 SMNVEV (reference sequence). Trimming pared 0 bases from V and 8 bases from J, leaving 14 bases between. DNA for the CDR3: TGTGCCAGCAGTTTATCTTCCCAGGCCCGGTATTCACCCCTCCACTTT. Its protein is CASSLSSQARYSPLHF.

The gene calls are TRBV11-3 and TRBJ1-1; 9 positions match TRBD1. From germline, CDR1 is SGHNT and CDR2 YENEEA. CDR3 length: 17 amino acids. After removal of 5 bases from V and 0 bases from J, the junction contained 10 bases not matched to a gene. The CDR3 sequence is CASSVGTGRTVNTEAFF. CDR3 nucleotide sequence: TGTGCCAGCAGCGTAGGGACAGGGAGGACGGTGAACACTGAAGCTTTCTTT.

This chain connects TRBV27 to TRBJ2-6; 8 bases agree with TRBD1. The CDR3 totals 19 residues. From germline, CDR1 is MNHEY and CDR2 SMNVEV (reference sequence). V was pared by 1 base and J by 2 bases, with 10 bases of the junction left unmatched. The CDR3 DNA is TGTGCCAGCAGTTTATTCCCGGGACAGGTATCGGCTGGGGCCAACGTCCTGACTTTC. Residues: CASSLFPGQVSAGANVLTF.

The CDR3 nucleotides are TGCGCCAGCAGCCAAGATGGGTTACTTAGCGGGAGGGCTCCCCGTCAAGAGACCCAGTACTTC. Residues: CASSQDGLLSGRAPRQETQYF. The J gene is TRBJ2-5, the V gene TRBV4-1, with 11 bases matching TRBD2. Germline V gene data show CDR1 as MGHRA and CDR2 as YSYEKL. CDR3 length: 21 residues. Germline trimming cut 0 bases from V and 2 bases from J; bases unmatched to any gene: 17.

This clone has only a few counts. The CDR3 bases are TGTGCCAGCAGCAATCGGACAGGGTTGTACGAGCAGTACTTC. It is translated as CASSNRTGLYEQYF. This rearrangement joins TRBV5-4 to TRBJ2-7; TRBD1 matches at 8 bases. The J segment lost 4 bases and the V segment lost 4 bases, leaving 7 bases of the junction unmatched. The CDR3 runs to 14 residues. Germline V lookup: CDR1 SGHNT, CDR2 YYREEE (reference sequence).

V and J are TRBV7-2 and TRBJ1-1, with D maybe TRBD1 (5 bases). Trimming left V 5 bases short and J 7 bases short, with 14 bases between. This CDR3 comprises 13 residues. Germline V gene data show CDR1 as SGHTA and CDR2 as FQGNSA. The CDR3 sequence is CASSPSPGFEAFF. In DNA form, the CDR3 reads TGTGCCAGCAGCCCCTCCCCAGGGTTTGAAGCTTTCTTT.

As concerns this clone: Other DNA sequences in the same sample also yield this CDR3. The genes are TRBV7-3 and TRBJ1-1; tentative D call: TRBD1 (5 bases). The CDR3 length is 13 residues. Germline values: CDR1 SGHTA, CDR2 FQGTGA. V gave up 3 bases and J gave up 1 base, with 6 bases separating them. The CDR3 spells CASSFTGNTEAFF. The CDR3 nucleotides read TGTGCCAGCAGCTTCACAGGGAACACTGAAGCTTTCTTT.

This chain connects TRBV6-5 to TRBJ2-7, with TRBD1 as a possible D gene (6 bases). V shed 6 bases and J shed 2 bases, with 14 bases lying between them. CDR1 MNHEY and CDR2 SVGAGI come from the germline V gene. This CDR3 spans 14 amino acids. The CDR3 DNA reads as TGTGCCAGCAGCTCGGACAGTCTAGCCTACGAGCAGTACTTC. Translated, it gives CASSSDSLAYEQYF.

This chain uses TRBV7-9 with TRBJ2-2; TRBD2 is a possible D gene (5 bases). V lost 5 bases, J lost 5 bases, and 15 bases lay in between. Per germline, CDR1 SEHNR and CDR2 FQNEAQ (reference sequence). The CDR3 loop spans 15 amino acids. The CDR3 DNA sequence: TGTGCCAGCAGCCGCGGGCAGGCTCCAACCGGGGAGCTGTTTTTT. Protein: CASSRGQAPTGELFF.

J is TRBJ2-1 and V is TRBV5-1; TRBD2 agrees at 10 bases. The germline V gene encodes CDR1 SGHRS and CDR2 YFSETQ. V was clipped by 5 bases and J by 5 bases; unmatched bases: 10. The CDR3 length is 16 residues. CDR3 bases: TGCGCCAGCAGTCAAGGATTACTAGCGGGGAACAATGAGCAGTTCTTC. Encoded protein: CASSQGLLAGNNEQFF.

The rearrangement joins TRBV2 to TRBJ2-3; 9 bases map to TRBD2. The V gene's germline CDR1 is SNHLY and CDR2 FYNNEI. V shed 1 base, J shed 6 bases, and the junction held 2 bases outside the gene matches. This CDR3 comprises 14 residues. The CDR3 DNA reads as TGTGCCAGCAGTGAAGTCCTAGCGGGGGATACGCAGTATTTT. The encoded protein is CASSEVLAGDTQYF.

The V and J genes are TRBV15 and TRBJ2-3; 9 nucleotides line up with TRBD2. Germline-derived CDR1 and CDR2 are LNHNV and YYDKDF (reference sequence). Trimming at V came to 6 bases and at J to 3 bases, leaving 4 bases not matched to a gene. The CDR3 spans 14 residues. The CDR3 loop is CATSPGLATDTQYF. DNA of the CDR3: TGTGCCACCAGTCCGGGACTAGCAACAGATACGCAGTATTTT.

The V gene is TRBV15, the J gene TRBJ1-3; D ambiguous. With 0 bases removed from V and 0 bases from J, the gap between germline ends came to 6 bases. The CDR3 spans 15 residues. CDR1 and CDR2 from the germline V gene are LNHNV and YYDKDF (reference sequence). The CDR3 DNA follows: TGTGCCACCAGCAGAGATCACAGCTCTGGAAACACCATATATTTT. It codes for CATSRDHSSGNTIYF. Looking up the rest from reference TRBV15 and TRBJ1-3 gives the full variable domain: DAMVIQNPRYQVTQFGKPVTLSCSQTLNHNVMYWYQQKSSQAPKLLFHYYDKDFNNEADTPDNFQSRRPNTSFCFLDIRSPGLGDTAMYLCATSRDHSSGNTIYFGEGSWLTVV.

V usage is TRBV18 and J usage is TRBJ1-6, with a weak D call TRBD1 (5 bases). The V gene lost 3 bases and the J gene lost 6 bases, with 12 bases spanning the gap. CDR3 length equals 15 residues. The germline gives CDR1 KGHSH, CDR2 LQKENI. CDR3 in amino acids: CASSPAGPPNSPLHF. The CDR3 DNA is TGTGCCAGCTCACCTGCAGGGCCCCCTAATTCACCCCTCCACTTT.

The rearrangement links TRBV19 to TRBJ2-6; 7 bases are a match to TRBD1. The CDR3 extends over 16 amino acids. V trimming: 4 bases; J trimming: 2 bases; junction bases outside the gene matches: 5. Germline values: CDR1 LNHDA, CDR2 SQIVND (reference sequence). The CDR3 DNA is TGTGCCAGTAGTAGGAAAACAGGGGCTGGGGCCAACGTCCTGACTTTC. This encodes CASSRKTGAGANVLTF.

The chain has TRBV19 and TRBJ1-5; no firm D call. Trimming took 7 bases from V and 5 from J, leaving 15 bases between them. Germline lookup yields CDR1 LNHDA and CDR2 SQIVND (reference sequence). This CDR3 spans 14 amino acids. DNA for the CDR3: TGTGCCAGTAAGGCCGGAACAGCCGATCAGCCCCAGCATTTT. Its protein product is CASKAGTADQPQHF.